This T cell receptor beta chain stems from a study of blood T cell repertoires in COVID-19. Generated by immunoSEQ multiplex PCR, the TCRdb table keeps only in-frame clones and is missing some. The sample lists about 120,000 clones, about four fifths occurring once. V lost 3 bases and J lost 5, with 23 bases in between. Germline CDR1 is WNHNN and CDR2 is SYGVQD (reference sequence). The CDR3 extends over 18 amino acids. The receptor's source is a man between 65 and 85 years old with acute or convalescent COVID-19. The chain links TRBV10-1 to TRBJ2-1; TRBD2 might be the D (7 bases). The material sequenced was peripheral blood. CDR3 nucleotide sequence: TGCGCCAGCAGTGAATTGGGATCGGCGGGGGACACCCACAATGAGCAGTTCTTC. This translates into CASSELGSAGDTHNEQFF.